Shown below are 31 T cell receptor beta chains from a single sample sequenced in a study of T-cell reconstitution after alpha-beta-depleted transplantation in children. TCRbeta library construction was performed incorporating unique molecular identifiers. MiXCR, applied by TCRdb to the PCR reads, yields one record per CDR3 protein. The repertoire holds about 610,000 distinct CDR3 sequences, about 10% seen once, with 4% to 5% in the top ten. Material: PBMCs from the stem cell graft donor, obtained from the stem cell graft. These TCRs come from a human donor who donated a stem cell graft to a child with acute myeloid leukemia.

The genes are TRBV7-3 and TRBJ1-1; D unclear. The CDR3 covers 14 residues. Germline V CDR1 and CDR2: SGHTA, FQGTGA. Trimming shortened V by 1 base and J by 4 bases, and 10 bases separated the two germline ends. CDR3 DNA sequence: TGTGCCAGCAGCTTAAGAGAACTGTCCACTGAAGCTTTCTTT. Protein sequence: CASSLRELSTEAFF.

V and J are TRBV27 and TRBJ2-3; D uncertain. This CDR3 is 15 amino acids long. Trimming took 6 bases from V and 4 from J, leaving 17 bases between them. Germline V gene data show CDR1 as MNHEY and CDR2 as SMNVEV (reference sequence). The CDR3 spells CASSPPSGTADTQYF. CDR3 coding DNA: TGTGCCAGCAGCCCACCCTCAGGAACAGCAGATACGCAGTATTTT.

The chain joins TRBV28 to TRBJ1-1, with 7 bases that match TRBD1. Germline lookup yields CDR1 MDHEN and CDR2 SYDVKM. Trimming cost V 6 bases and J 8 bases; bases outside gene matches: 3. The CDR3 extends over 11 amino acids. CDR3 residues: CASSSDREAFF. The CDR3 DNA reads TGTGCCAGCAGCTCGGACAGGGAAGCTTTCTTT.

The chain recombines TRBV3-1 with TRBJ2-1, with 12 bases that match TRBD2. This CDR3 comprises 17 residues. Per germline, CDR1 LGHDT and CDR2 YNNKEL (reference sequence). V lost 5 bases, J lost 5 bases, and 10 bases stayed unmatched. CDR3 residues: CASSETSGSPRDNEQFF. The CDR3 region has the DNA TGTGCCAGCAGCGAGACTAGCGGGAGCCCCAGAGACAATGAGCAGTTCTTC.

The chain's CDR3 is CASSHMEGAVTDTQYF. DNA for the CDR3: TGTGCCAGCAGCCATATGGAGGGGGCGGTCACAGATACGCAGTATTTT. The V and J genes are TRBV5-5 and TRBJ2-3, with D maybe TRBD1 (7 bases). Germline assignment: CDR1 SGHKS and CDR2 YYEKEE (reference sequence). The CDR3 has 16 residues. Trimming removed 4 bases from V and 2 bases from J, with 17 bases in between. The full variable domain, in which reference TRBV5-5 and TRBJ2-3 provide the parts outside the CDR3, is DAGVTQSPTHLIKTRGQQVTLRCSPISGHKSVSWYQQVLGQGPQFIFQYYEKEERGRGNFPDRFSARQFPNYSSELNVNALLLGDSALYLCASSHMEGAVTDTQYFGPGTRLTVL.

This clonotype came up a few times. J is TRBJ2-1 and V is TRBV20-1; D is possibly TRBD2 (6 bases). Looked up from germline, CDR1 is DFQATT and CDR2 is SNEGSKA (reference sequence). The length of the CDR3 is 14 residues. Trimming pared 6 bases from V and 0 bases from J, leaving 12 bases between. Written as DNA, the CDR3 is TGCAGTGCCCCAGGCGGGATCTCCTACAATGAGCAGTTCTTC. Its translation: CSAPGGISYNEQFF.

This clonotype was seen a few times. J is TRBJ2-1 and V is TRBV4-2; D gene unclear. Trimming stripped 1 base from V and 6 bases from J, with 16 bases between. The CDR3 consists of 16 residues. Germline CDR1 LGHNA, CDR2 YNFKEQ. The CDR3 DNA sequence: TGTGCCAGCAGCCAAGTAAGAACTTCTAAAATCAATGAGCAGTTCTTC. As protein: CASSQVRTSKINEQFF.

This clonotype was seen a few times. This sequence joins TRBV6-1 and TRBJ2-7; 10 positions agree with TRBD2. The V gene end was trimmed by 0 bases and the J gene end by 7 bases; junction bases not matched to a gene: 15. The germline V gene encodes CDR1 MNHNS and CDR2 SASEGT. This CDR3 region has 18 residues. As DNA, the CDR3 is TGTGCCAGCAGTGAAGCGCGGGGATCTAGCGGGAGTCGGTGGGAGCAGTACTTC. Amino acids: CASSEARGSSGSRWEQYF.

This clonotype was picked up many times. V gene TRBV4-3 combines with J gene TRBJ2-3, with 7 nucleotides matching TRBD2. The CDR3 runs to 15 residues. V lost 0 bases to trimming and J lost 1 base; unmatched junction nucleotides: 1. Germline assignment: CDR1 LGHNA and CDR2 YSLEER. The CDR3, as DNA: TGCGCCAGCAGCCAAGAGGCGGGAGGCACAGATACGCAGTATTTT. It specifies CASSQEAGGTDTQYF.

The chain has TRBV19 and TRBJ2-3; no firm D call. This CDR3 has 13 residues. Germline-derived CDR1 and CDR2 are LNHDA and SQIVND (reference sequence). V lost 6 bases and J lost 5, with 12 bases in between. For the CDR3, the DNA is TGTGCCAGTAGCCTGGGGTTTCGAGATACGCAGTATTTT. Residues: CASSLGFRDTQYF.

This clonotype was observed a few times. The V gene is TRBV21-1, the J gene TRBJ1-1. TRBV21-1 has pseudogene status. The CDR3 totals 14 residues. CDR3 protein: CASSKTKWSTEAFF. CDR3 DNA: TGTGCCAGCAGCAAAACCAAGTGGAGTACTGAAGCTTTCTTT.

This clonotype was picked up many times. The V gene is TRBV27, the J gene TRBJ2-2, with 10 bases lining up with TRBD2. V trimming: 6 bases; J trimming: 4 bases; junction bases outside the gene matches: 5. CDR3 length: 15 amino acids. CDR1 is MNHEY and CDR2 is SMNVEV in the germline V gene (reference sequence). The CDR3 DNA sequence: TGTGCCAGCAGCCCAGGGACTAGCGCCACCGGGGAGCTGTTTTTT. Translated, it gives CASSPGTSATGELFF.

The genes are TRBV3-1 and TRBJ2-7, with 7 nucleotides matching TRBD2. V dropped 6 bases and J dropped 0; count of bases not matched to a gene: 17. This CDR3 has 18 amino acids. Per germline, CDR1 LGHDT and CDR2 YNNKEL (reference sequence). DNA of the CDR3: TGTGCCAGCAGTCCAAAACCCCCGGGACTATCGAGCTCCTACGAGCAGTACTTC. Translation gives CASSPKPPGLSSSYEQYF.

This clonotype was seen more than once but under ten times. The chain carries TRBV5-4 and TRBJ2-7; D assignment may be TRBD1 or TRBD2 (5 bases each). V lost 4 bases, J lost 1 base, and 15 bases lay in between. CDR3 length: 15 amino acids. Germline V gene data show CDR1 as SGHNT and CDR2 as YYREEE (reference sequence). The DNA of the CDR3 is TGTGCCAGCAGCCGTACCGGGACGGTTTCCTACGAGCAGTACTTC. It encodes CASSRTGTVSYEQYF.

In this sample, this clonotype turned up many times. This chain links TRBV10-3 with TRBJ2-7, with 8 positions matching TRBD2. Germline CDR1 reads ENHRY; CDR2 reads SYGVKD. Trimming took 1 base from V and 7 from J; bases not matched to a gene: 9. This CDR3 contains 15 residues. CDR3 DNA: TGTGCCATCAGTGAGTTCAAGCGGGAGATGGGAGAGCAGTACTTC. Translation gives CAISEFKREMGEQYF.

This clonotype was counted a few times. The V and J genes are TRBV28 and TRBJ1-5, with D tentatively TRBD1 (5 bases). V lost 7 bases to trimming and J lost 5 bases, with 18 bases between them. The length of the CDR3 is 15 residues. The germline V gene has CDR1 MDHEN and CDR2 SYDVKM. This chain's CDR3 is CASTLPGGDHQPQHF. CDR3 nucleotide sequence: TGTGCCAGCACCCTCCCTGGCGGGGACCATCAGCCCCAGCATTTT.

There are many counts of this clonotype. J is TRBJ2-1 and V is TRBV4-2; D remains ambiguous. The CDR3 runs 12 residues. V lost 2 bases, J lost 7 bases, and 6 bases lay in between. CDR1 LGHNA and CDR2 YNFKEQ come from the germline V gene. The CDR3 protein is CASSQQANEQFF. The CDR3 DNA follows: TGTGCCAGCAGCCAACAGGCAAATGAGCAGTTCTTC.

The CDR3 coding sequence is TGTGCCAGCAGCCCGGAGCCGGGACTAGCGGGAGGGGGAACCTACAATGAGCAGTTCTTC. This codes for CASSPEPGLAGGGTYNEQFF. This sequence joins TRBV4-2 and TRBJ2-1, with 16 bases matching TRBD2. The CDR3 is made up of 20 amino acids. V dropped 4 bases and J dropped 2; count of bases not matched to a gene: 11. Germline V gene sequence: CDR1 LGHNA, CDR2 YNFKEQ.

The V call is TRBV10-3, the J call TRBJ2-7; TRBD2 matches 11 bases. Germline values: CDR1 ENHRY, CDR2 SYGVKD. The junction had 5 bases not matched to a gene; V was cut back by 4 bases and J by 0 bases. The CDR3 has 16 amino acids. The CDR3 region has the DNA TGTGCCATCAGTGTATCGGGACTAGCGGACTCCTACGAGCAGTACTTC. It is translated as CAISVSGLADSYEQYF.

In regard to this clonotype: With a much larger clone just one base away, this may be a read error. This CDR3 is missing its conserved last phenylalanine or tryptophan, likely due to a read error. CDR3 DNA sequence: TGCGCCAGCAGCAAGGGACTTACCTCCAATGAGCAGTTCATC. Translated: CASSKGLTSNEQFI. V is TRBV5-1 and J is TRBJ2-1, with D possibly matching TRBD2 (6 bases). CDR1 SGHRS and CDR2 YFSETQ come from the germline V gene. There are 14 residues in the CDR3. Trimming left V 4 bases short and J 6 bases short, with 14 bases between.

This clonotype has at least ten counts. J is TRBJ2-3 and V is TRBV27; D unclear. V was trimmed by 4 bases and J by 7 bases, leaving 9 bases between them. The CDR3 is 12 residues long. Germline CDR1 MNHEY, CDR2 SMNVEV (reference sequence). Here the CDR3 reads CASSSPGNTQYF. CDR3 bases: TGTGCCAGCAGTTCCCCGGGTAATACGCAGTATTTT.

The rearrangement uses TRBV7-8 and TRBJ1-2; possible D gene TRBD1, 6 bases. Germline V gene data show CDR1 as SGHVS and CDR2 as FQNEAQ. V lost 5 bases and J 0 bases, leaving 25 bases between the germline ends. The CDR3 runs 19 residues. The CDR3 loop reads CASSLLAGGQNLANYGYTF. The CDR3 DNA reads as TGTGCCAGCAGCCTATTAGCCGGGGGACAAAATCTGGCTAACTATGGCTACACCTTC.

To note about this clonotype: A much bigger clone sits one base away, suggesting this may be a read error. This chain links TRBV7-9 with TRBJ2-7; D gene unclear. V lost 5 bases and J lost 2, with 13 bases in between. The CDR3 extends over 14 amino acids. Germline assignment: CDR1 SEHNR and CDR2 FQNEAQ (reference sequence). The CDR3 bases are TGTGCCAGCAGCCCACAAAAGGGTCCCTACGAGCAGTACGTC. It is translated as CASSPQKGPYEQYV.

The chain is built from TRBV7-2 and TRBJ2-7; no clear D. Trimming shortened V by 8 bases and J by 1 base, and 6 bases separated the two germline ends. The CDR3 spans 11 residues. CDR1 and CDR2 (germline): SGHTA, FQGNSA. CDR3 in DNA: TGTGCCAGCGGTCAATCCTACGAGCAGTACTTC. Translated: CASGQSYEQYF.

This clonotype was found many times. V and J are TRBV4-3 and TRBJ2-1; 9 bases agree with TRBD1. V was pared by 5 bases and J by 5 bases, with 10 bases of the junction left unmatched. Germline-derived CDR1 and CDR2 are LGHNA and YSLEER. The CDR3 sequence is 16 residues long. The CDR3 is CASSDPGTGLDNEQFF. CDR3 DNA: TGCGCCAGCAGCGACCCGGGGACAGGGCTGGACAATGAGCAGTTCTTC.

This CDR3 is CASSLEGSDTQYF. The CDR3, as DNA: TGTGCCAGCAGCTTAGAGGGTTCAGATACGCAGTATTTT. The chain links TRBV11-2 to TRBJ2-3; D not certain. Germline CDR1 and CDR2: SGHAT and FQNNGV. V gave up 0 bases and J gave up 4 bases, with 5 bases separating them. The CDR3 length is 13 residues.

This clonotype was recorded many times. This rearrangement joins TRBV29-1 to TRBJ2-2; TRBD2 is a possible D gene (6 bases). The ends were cut back, 4 bases at V and 4 bases at J, with 13 bases in the middle. The germline V gene has CDR1 SQVTM and CDR2 ANQGSEA. The CDR3 covers 14 residues. The CDR3 region is CSVVLAPTTGELFF. The CDR3, as DNA: TGCAGCGTTGTTCTAGCGCCGACCACCGGGGAGCTGTTTTTT.

The chain uses TRBV12-3 or TRBV12-4 and TRBJ2-2; 8 nucleotides match TRBD2. V dropped 6 bases and J dropped 5; count of bases not matched to a gene: 8. This CDR3 is 15 amino acids long. The CDR3 DNA reads as TGTGCCAGCAGCTATAGCGGGATGGGAACCGGGGAGCTGTTTTTT. Protein product: CASSYSGMGTGELFF.

This clonotype was seen repeatedly, ten times or more. This sequence joins TRBV20-1 and TRBJ2-1; 10 positions match TRBD2. Germline CDR1 reads DFQATT; CDR2 reads SNEGSKA (reference sequence). This CDR3 spans 16 amino acids. V lost 1 base to trimming and J lost 8 bases; unmatched junction nucleotides: 11. As DNA, the CDR3 is TGCAGTGCTAGAGGCCCTAGGCTAGCGGGAGACGATGAGCAGTTCTTC. It encodes CSARGPRLAGDDEQFF.

The rearrangement uses TRBV27 and TRBJ1-1; 10 nucleotides line up with TRBD1. CDR3 size: 17 residues. The J segment lost 3 bases and the V segment lost 4 bases, leaving 11 bases of the junction unmatched. Germline V CDR1 and CDR2: MNHEY, SMNVEV (reference sequence). Here the CDR3 DNA reads TGTGCCAGCAGTTCCCTCGGACAGGGGGAGGTGTACACTGAAGCTTTCTTT. Its translation: CASSSLGQGEVYTEAFF.

The DNA for the CDR3 is TGTGCCAGCTCCCGTAGTTCGAGCTCCTACAATGAGCAGTTCTTC. Translating it yields CASSRSSSSYNEQFF. The chain uses TRBV18 and TRBJ2-1, with no clear D. V was clipped by 6 bases and J by 0 bases, with 12 bases between them. CDR3 length: 15 residues. In germline, CDR1 is KGHSH, CDR2 LQKENI. Using reference TRBV18 and TRBJ2-1 for the parts outside the CDR3, the full variable domain is NAGVMQNPRHLVRRRGQEARLRCSPMKGHSHVYWYRQLPEEGLKFMVYLQKENIIDESGMPKERFSAEFPKEGPSILRIQQVVRGDSAAYFCASSRSSSSYNEQFFGPGTRLTVL.